The present T cell receptor (beta chain) was sequenced within a study of blood T cell repertoires in COVID-19. Study overall: T cells, B-cell-depleted T cells, or PBMCs provided the cDNA or gDNA that served as material.

This clone was counted a single time. Those who participated ranged in age from roughly 18 to 89 years and resided in about two dozen US areas. Participants reported their clinical history, and cohort assignment relied on those reports. In the original workflow: Scientists estimated how many nucleated cells there were by amplifying reference gene primers. Assay: immunoSEQ multiplex PCR; the TCRdb copy retains only in-frame clones and omits some. That table supplies the V and J calls and clone size; D and trimming were determined from the DNA. Of around 270,000 clones listed, 75% to 90% were seen once; the top ten hold about 2.9%. The sequence derives from a woman between 40 and 55 years old who had been exposed to COVID-19. Sequencing used PBMCs or T cells enriched from blood (not recorded which).

The CDR3 region has the DNA TGTGCCAGCAGCTTAGAGACAGGGAATTACTATGGCTACACCTTC. Protein sequence: CASSLETGNYYGYTF. The V and J genes are TRBV7-8 and TRBJ1-2; 7 bases agree with TRBD1. This CDR3 comprises 15 residues. Germline lookup yields CDR1 SGHVS and CDR2 FQNEAQ. Trimming at V came to 1 base and at J to 3 bases, leaving 5 bases not matched to a gene.